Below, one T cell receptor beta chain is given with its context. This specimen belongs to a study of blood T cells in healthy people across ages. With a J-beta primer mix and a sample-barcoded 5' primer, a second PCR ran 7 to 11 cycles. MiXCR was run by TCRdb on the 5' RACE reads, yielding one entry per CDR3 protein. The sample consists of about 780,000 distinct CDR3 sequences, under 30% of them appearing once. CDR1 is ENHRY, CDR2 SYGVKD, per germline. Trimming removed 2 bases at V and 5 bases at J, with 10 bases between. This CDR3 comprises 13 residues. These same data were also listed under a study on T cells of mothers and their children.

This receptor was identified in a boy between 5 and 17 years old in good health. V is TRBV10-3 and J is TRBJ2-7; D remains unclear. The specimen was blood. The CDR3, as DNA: TGTGCCATCAGTGAGACCGGTCCTAACGAGCAGTACTTC. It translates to CAISETGPNEQYF.